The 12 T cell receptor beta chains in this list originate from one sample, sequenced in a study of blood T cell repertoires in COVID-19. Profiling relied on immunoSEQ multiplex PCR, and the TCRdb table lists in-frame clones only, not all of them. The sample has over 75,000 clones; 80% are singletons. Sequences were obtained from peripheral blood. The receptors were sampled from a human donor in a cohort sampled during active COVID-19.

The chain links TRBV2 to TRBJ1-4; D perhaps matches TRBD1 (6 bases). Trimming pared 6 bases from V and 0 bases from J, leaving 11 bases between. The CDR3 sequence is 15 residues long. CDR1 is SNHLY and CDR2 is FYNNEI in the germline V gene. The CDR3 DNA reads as TGTGCCAGCAGCTTACAGGGAACAACTAATGAAAAACTGTTTTTT. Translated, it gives CASSLQGTTNEKLFF.

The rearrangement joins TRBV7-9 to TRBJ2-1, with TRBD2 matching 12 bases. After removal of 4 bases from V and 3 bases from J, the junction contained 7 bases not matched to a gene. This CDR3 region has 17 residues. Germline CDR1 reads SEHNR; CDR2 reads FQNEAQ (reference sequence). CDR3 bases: TGTGCCAGCAGCTCCCTGACTAGCGGGAGAATCTACAATGAGCAGTTCTTC. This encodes CASSSLTSGRIYNEQFF.

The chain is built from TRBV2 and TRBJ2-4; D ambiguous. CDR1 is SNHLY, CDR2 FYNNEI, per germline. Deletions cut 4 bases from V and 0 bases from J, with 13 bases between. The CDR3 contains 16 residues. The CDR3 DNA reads TGTGCCAGCAGTGGAGTTTTCATCCTAGCCAAAAACATTCAGTACTTC. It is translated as CASSGVFILAKNIQYF.

The CDR3 DNA is TGTGCCAGCAGTCCCACTGGAGGGCTGGGCGAAAAACTGTTTTTT. It specifies CASSPTGGLGEKLFF. The V call is TRBV2, the J call TRBJ1-4; D gene uncertain. Germline V gene sequence: CDR1 SNHLY, CDR2 FYNNEI. Trimming took off 5 bases at V and 8 bases at J, with 18 bases between the two ends. The CDR3 spans 15 residues.

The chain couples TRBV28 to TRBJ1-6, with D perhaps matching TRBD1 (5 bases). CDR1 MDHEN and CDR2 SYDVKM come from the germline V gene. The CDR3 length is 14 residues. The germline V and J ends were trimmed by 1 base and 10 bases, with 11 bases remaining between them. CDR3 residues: CASSLLDRVSPLHF. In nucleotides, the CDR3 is TGTGCCAGCAGTTTATTAGACAGAGTCTCACCCCTCCACTTT.

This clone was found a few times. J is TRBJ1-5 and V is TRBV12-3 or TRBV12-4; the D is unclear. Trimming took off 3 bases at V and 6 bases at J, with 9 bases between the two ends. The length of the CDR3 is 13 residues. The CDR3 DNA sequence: TGTGCCAGCAGTTTTAAGGGAGGTCAGCCCCAGCATTTT. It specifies CASSFKGGQPQHF.

This chain's CDR3 is CASSIVTVGGNQPQHF. In nucleotides, the CDR3 is TGTGCCAGTAGTATCGTAACGGTGGGGGGGAATCAGCCCCAGCATTTT. The rearrangement uses TRBV19 and TRBJ1-5, with D possibly matching TRBD1 (5 bases). V was clipped by 3 bases and J by 4 bases, with 16 bases between them. CDR3 length: 16 residues. In germline, CDR1 is LNHDA, CDR2 SQIVND (reference sequence).

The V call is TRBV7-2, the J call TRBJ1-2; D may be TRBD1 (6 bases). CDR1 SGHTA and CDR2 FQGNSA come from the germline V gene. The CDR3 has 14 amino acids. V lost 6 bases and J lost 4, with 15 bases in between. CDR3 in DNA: TGTGCCAGCAGTTCAACGACAGGCTCCTATGGCTACACCTTC. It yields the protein CASSSTTGSYGYTF.

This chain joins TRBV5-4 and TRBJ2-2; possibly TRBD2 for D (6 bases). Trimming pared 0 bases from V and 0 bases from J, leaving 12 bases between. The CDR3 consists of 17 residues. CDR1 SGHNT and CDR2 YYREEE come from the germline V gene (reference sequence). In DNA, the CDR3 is TGTGCCAGCAGCTTGGGGGTGGGCGGGACGAACACCGGGGAGCTGTTTTTT. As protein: CASSLGVGGTNTGELFF.

In DNA, the CDR3 is TGTGCCAGCAAAAAGGGGGGGAAGAATAATTCACCCCTCCACTTT. Its translation is CASKKGGKNNSPLHF. The genes are TRBV6-5 and TRBJ1-6, with TRBD1 as a possible D gene (6 bases). This CDR3 has 15 residues. Germline assignment: CDR1 MNHEY and CDR2 SVGAGI. Trimming took 7 bases from V and 5 from J, leaving 15 bases between them.

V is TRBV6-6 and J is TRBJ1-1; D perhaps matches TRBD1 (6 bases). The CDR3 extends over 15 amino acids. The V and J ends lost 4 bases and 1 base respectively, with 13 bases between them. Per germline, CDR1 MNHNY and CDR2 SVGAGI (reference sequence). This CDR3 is CASSWQGQTNTEAFF. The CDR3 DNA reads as TGTGCCAGCAGTTGGCAAGGACAGACGAACACTGAAGCTTTCTTT.

The CDR3 bases are TGTGCCAGCAGCTCGCAGGGTAACGGCTACACCTTC. The encoded protein is CASSSQGNGYTF. V usage is TRBV7-6 and J usage is TRBJ1-2, with TRBD1 as a possible D gene (5 bases). V was trimmed by 4 bases and J by 8 bases, leaving 11 bases between them. Germline values: CDR1 SGHVS, CDR2 FNYEAQ. CDR3 length: 12 amino acids.